This is a list of T cell receptor beta chains from one sample in a study of Graves' ophthalmopathy and Graves' hyperthyroidism. TCRdb called the multiplex PCR reads again in MiXCR, with one record for every CDR3 protein. The data show 200,000 to 250,000 distinct CDR3 sequences, under 30% seen once. The specimen sequenced was peripheral blood. All receptors derive from a man aged 50-59 years with Graves' ophthalmopathy. Both conserved end residues are part of each CDR3. D genes are given only for firm matches. Rows give clone size only sometimes, using once, few, many, or a class for an expanded clone.

d_call j_call v_call clone_size cdr3_nt cdr3_aa
TRBD1 TRBJ1-2 TRBV12-5 - TGTGCTAGAGAGACAGGGGTCGGCTATGGCTACACCTTC CARETGVGYGYTF
- TRBJ1-6 TRBV7-2 few TGTGCCAGCAGCTTATCGGAGGGTTCACCCCTCCACTTT CASSLSEGSPLHF
TRBD2 TRBJ2-4 TRBV6-2/TRBV6-3 - TGTGCCAGCAGACCTGGGACTAGCGGGAGCCGAATTCAGTACTTC CASRPGTSGSRIQYF
- TRBJ2-4 TRBV2 many TGTGCCAGCAGTGGTTCGCTTCAGTACTTC CASSGSLQYF
- TRBJ1-5 TRBV28 many TGTGCCAGCAGTTCGACGAATCAGCCCCAGCATTTT CASSSTNQPQHF
TRBD1 TRBJ1-2 TRBV5-1 few TGCGCCAGCAGCTTGACGACAGGGGACTATGGCTACACCTTC CASSLTTGDYGYTF
- TRBJ2-6 TRBV15 few TGTGCCACCAGCAGAGGGATACCTGGGGCCAACGTCCTGACTTTC CATSRGIPGANVLTF
- TRBJ2-7 TRBV4-1 - TGTGCCAGCAGCTTCTTCCTCTACGAGCAGTACTTC CASSFFLYEQYF
TRBD1 TRBJ1-2 TRBV2 - TGTGCCAGCAGTGAATTTTTCCGGGGACAGGGTATCTATGGCTACACCTTC CASSEFFRGQGIYGYTF
TRBD1 TRBJ2-2 TRBV30 few TGTGCCTGGACTAGGGGGCCCACCGGGGAGCTGTTTTTT CAWTRGPTGELFF
- TRBJ2-5 TRBV6-2/TRBV6-3 many TGTGCCAGCAGTTACTCACCAGACAGGACCCAGTACTTC CASSYSPDRTQYF
- TRBJ2-7 TRBV20-1 many TGCAGTGCTAGGGTGGGAGCCCCCTCCTACGAGCAGTACTTC CSARVGAPSYEQYF
TRBD1 TRBJ1-5 TRBV12-3/TRBV12-4 many TGTGCCAGCAGAGGGACAGGGGACGGCAATCAGCCCCAGCATTTT CASRGTGDGNQPQHF
TRBD1 TRBJ2-5 TRBV12-3/TRBV12-4 - TGTGCCAGCAGTCAGCACCGGGACAGACAAGAGACCCAGTACTTC CASSQHRDRQETQYF
TRBD1 TRBJ1-6 TRBV19 many TGTGCCAGTAGTATGGGACAGGTGAATTCACCCCTCCACTTT CASSMGQVNSPLHF
- TRBJ1-2 TRBV12-5 - TGTGCTAGTGGTTTGGTCCCGGGAGCCGGCTACACCTTC CASGLVPGAGYTF
- TRBJ1-1 TRBV4-3 many TGCGCCAGCAGCCAAGATGGGGGTTTTAACACTGAAGCTTTCTTT CASSQDGGFNTEAFF
TRBD1 TRBJ2-5 TRBV20-1 many TGCAGTGCTAGAGAACCCAAACAGGGGTCTCAGTACTTC CSAREPKQGSQYF
TRBD1 TRBJ2-2 TRBV7-3 many TGTGCCAGCAGCTCAACCCCGGACAGGCTGAACACCGGGGAGCTGTTTTTT CASSSTPDRLNTGELFF
TRBD1 TRBJ2-7 TRBV19 many TGTGCCAGTAGTGCGTCTTTGGGACAGGGCTACGAGCAGTACTTC CASSASLGQGYEQYF
- TRBJ1-2 TRBV6-1 - TGTGCCAGCAGGAGGGAAGTCCTGTCCGGTGGCTACACCTTC CASRREVLSGGYTF
- TRBJ1-6 TRBV6-5 once TGTGCCAGCAGTTTAATCGGATATGAGTCACCCCTCCACTTT CASSLIGYESPLHF
TRBD1 TRBJ1-6 TRBV6-5 - TGTGCCAGCAGTTGGGCTTATTTGGACAGGGACAATTCACCCCTCCACTTT CASSWAYLDRDNSPLHF
TRBD1 TRBJ1-5 TRBV12-3/TRBV12-4 - TGTGCCAGCAGTCCCATGGGACAGTCGTTCAATCAGCCCCAGCATTTT CASSPMGQSFNQPQHF
- TRBJ2-5 TRBV29-1 many TGCAGCGCTAAGGGTTTAGAAGAGACCCAGTACTTC CSAKGLEETQYF
- TRBJ1-1 TRBV12-3/TRBV12-4 once TGTGCCAGCAGTTTAACCGAAAAAGTCACTGAAGCTTTCTTT CASSLTEKVTEAFF
- TRBJ1-2 TRBV9 - TGTGCCAGCAGCCCAGGTGGGGGGCCGGGGGGCTACACCTTC CASSPGGGPGGYTF
- TRBJ2-7 TRBV5-1 many TGCGCCAGCAGCTTGCCAGGGGCGGGGAGCGACGAGCAGTACTTC CASSLPGAGSDEQYF
TRBD2 TRBJ2-7 TRBV28 few TGTGCCAGCAGCAAACGGGGGCGGGGGGCCTACGAGCAGTACTTC CASSKRGRGAYEQYF
- TRBJ1-2 TRBV6-1 - TGTGCCAGCAGGTGGACAGTTAACTATGGCTACACCTTC CASRWTVNYGYTF
TRBD1 TRBJ2-6 TRBV20-1 - TGCAGTGCTACCGGACAGGGCTGGCTCTCTGGGGCCAACGTCCTGACTTTC CSATGQGWLSGANVLTF
TRBD2 TRBJ2-7 TRBV28 many TGTGCCGCTCAACCGGGAGGGCCATACTACGAGCAGTACTTC CAAQPGGPYYEQYF
TRBD2 TRBJ2-5 TRBV6-1 - TGTGCCAGCAGTGCCTCCGGCGCGGGGAGGGGAGAGACCCAGTACTTC CASSASGAGRGETQYF
- TRBJ1-1 TRBV6-2/TRBV6-3 - TGTGCCAGCAGCCCTGACGGAAAGTCCGCTTTCTTT CASSPDGKSAFF
- TRBJ1-2 TRBV6-1 - TGTGCCAGCAGTGTTGCGTCCGGGACCGACAACTATGGCTACACCTTC CASSVASGTDNYGYTF
- TRBJ2-7 TRBV2 many TGTGCCAGCAGTGAAGCGCGGGGACGGGGCTCCTACGAGCAGTACTTC CASSEARGRGSYEQYF
- TRBJ2-7 TRBV12-3/TRBV12-4 - TGTGCCAGCAGCCCTCGGAGTAGATTCTCCTACGAGCAGTACTTC CASSPRSRFSYEQYF
- TRBJ2-7 TRBV11-2 once TGTGCCAGCAGCTTAAGAACACTAGGGCGCTCCTACGAGCAGTACTTC CASSLRTLGRSYEQYF
TRBD1 TRBJ2-7 TRBV7-3 few TGTGCCAGCAGTACTAGGGGGCTCGACGAGCAGTACTTC CASSTRGLDEQYF
- TRBJ1-6 TRBV6-5 - TGTGCCAGCAGTTACTCCTTTGCCCTCATGGATTCACCCCTCCACTTT CASSYSFALMDSPLHF